This T cell receptor beta chain was documented in a study of cytomegalovirus exposure and HLA in healthy donors. The PCR was carried out with 60 Vbeta primers and 13 Jbeta primers. Using immunoSEQ multiplex PCR, the repertoire was profiled, and TCRdb retains in-frame clones only, with some absent. The table for this sample gives under 70,000 clones. Sequenced material: PBMCs. The source of this sequence is a woman in her thirties in good health and CMV-seropositive.

The DNA of the CDR3 is TGTGCCTGGAGTAACCCAGGGCTCGGATCCTACGAGCAGTACTTC. Translating gives CAWSNPGLGSYEQYF. The V call is TRBV30, the J call TRBJ2-7; TRBD1 is a possible D gene (5 bases). The CDR3 has 15 residues. Germline loops: CDR1 GTSNPN, CDR2 SVGIG (reference sequence). V lost 2 bases and J 1 base, leaving 15 bases between the germline ends.